This is a list of T cell receptor beta chains from one sample in a study of sequential checkpoint blockade in melanoma. The protocol was immunoSEQ multiplex PCR, while the TCRdb copy is restricted to in-frame clones and leaves out a portion. The table lists over 15,000 clones, 74% of them singletons. Material: CD8+ T cells sorted from blood (inferred from file names), obtained from a patient given nivolumab and ipilimumab in sequence. All receptors come from a human donor with melanoma. CDR3s include the opening cysteine and the closing phenylalanine or tryptophan. A D gene is named only where the DNA matches it firmly. Expanded clones get a size class; other rows say once, few or many, or leave the size out.

J gene,V gene,D gene,clone size,CDR3 DNA,CDR3 protein
TRBJ2-2,TRBV6-5,NA,NA,TGTGCCAGCAGTTACGACAGAAACACCGGGGAGCTGTTTTTT,CASSYDRNTGELFF
TRBJ2-1,TRBV7-9,TRBD1,NA,TGTGCCAGCAGCTCCACCGGGACAGGGAGCTCCTACAATGAGCAGTTCTTC,CASSSTGTGSSYNEQFF
TRBJ2-3,TRBV4-1,NA,NA,TGCGCCAGCAGCCAAGTTGCCCTAGCTACCTACACAGATACGCAGTATTTT,CASSQVALATYTDTQYF
TRBJ2-2,TRBV19,NA,NA,TGTGCCACCTCACATGCGAACACCGGGGAGCTGTTTTTT,CATSHANTGELFF
TRBJ1-6,TRBV18,TRBD1,NA,TGTGCCAGCTCACCGGAGGGGGCGTACTATAATTCACCCCTCCACTTT,CASSPEGAYYNSPLHF
TRBJ2-1,TRBV6-1,NA,NA,TGTGCCAGCAATCCGGGGGAGAACAATGAGCAGTTCTTC,CASNPGENNEQFF
TRBJ1-4,TRBV19,NA,few,TGTGCCAGTAGTACCTCAGGGAAAGAGGTTAATGAAAAACTGTTTTTT,CASSTSGKEVNEKLFF
TRBJ2-1,TRBV9,NA,NA,TGTGCCAGCAGCGTAGACCCGAGCCCGACTAGAGACGAGCAGTTCTTC,CASSVDPSPTRDEQFF
TRBJ1-5,TRBV7-2,TRBD1,once,TGTGCCAGCAGCCAAAGGACAGGGGGCAACCAGCCCCAGCATTTT,CASSQRTGGNQPQHF
TRBJ2-7,TRBV7-2,NA,once,TGTGCCAGCAGCTATCCAGGCCAGCACTACGAGCAGTACTTC,CASSYPGQHYEQYF
TRBJ2-7,TRBV13,TRBD2,NA,TGTGCCAGCAGCCTCAGCGGGGAGAACTACGAGCAGTACTTC,CASSLSGENYEQYF
TRBJ2-7,TRBV2,NA,NA,TGTGCCAGCAGTGGGTTCCCGAGCTCCTACGAGCAGTACTTC,CASSGFPSSYEQYF
TRBJ2-5,TRBV30,TRBD2,once,TGTGCCTGGAGTCCCGGGACTAGCGGGATCGAGACCCAGTACTTC,CAWSPGTSGIETQYF
TRBJ2-7,TRBV29-1,NA,NA,TGCAGCGTTGAAGGCTCGGCCTACGAGCAGTACTTC,CSVEGSAYEQYF
TRBJ2-7,TRBV4-3,NA,few,TGCGCCAGCAGCCAAGAGCCGGAGAGCTCCTACGAGCAGTACTTC,CASSQEPESSYEQYF
TRBJ2-7,TRBV9,NA,once,TGTGCCAGCAGCGTAGCTGCGGGAACCTCCTACGAGCAGTACTTC,CASSVAAGTSYEQYF
TRBJ2-7,TRBV7-9,NA,NA,TGTGCCAGCAGCTCGTTTGAGGACAGTATTCGCGAGCAGTACTTC,CASSSFEDSIREQYF
TRBJ2-2,TRBV4-1,NA,NA,TGCGCCAGCAGCCAAGTATCAGTGTACGGGGAGCTGTTTTTT,CASSQVSVYGELFF
TRBJ2-6,TRBV5-1,NA,NA,TGCGCCAGCAGCAACCCCTACCAACAGGGTTACTCTGGGGCCAACGTCCTGACTTTC,CASSNPYQQGYSGANVLTF
TRBJ1-2,TRBV12-5,NA,NA,TGTGCTAGTGGTGCCCCGGATGGCTACACCTTC,CASGAPDGYTF
TRBJ2-2,TRBV11-2,TRBD2,NA,TGTGCCAGCAGCTTCCGACTAGCGGACACCGGGGAGCTGTTTTTT,CASSFRLADTGELFF
TRBJ1-5,TRBV7-9,NA,NA,TGTGCCAGCAGCTTAGGGGACATCAATCAGCCCCAGCATTTT,CASSLGDINQPQHF
TRBJ1-3,TRBV6-1,TRBD1,once,TGTGCCAGCAGTGAAGACAGGGGTCCTGGAAACACCATATATTTT,CASSEDRGPGNTIYF
TRBJ1-6,TRBV21-1,NA,NA,TGTGCCAGCAGCAAAGGAACCCAGGGGGAGAATTCACCCCTCCACTTT,CASSKGTQGENSPLHF
TRBJ2-5,TRBV19,TRBD2,NA,TGTGCCAGTAGTCCACCGGGGGGACCAGAGACCCAGTACTTC,CASSPPGGPETQYF
TRBJ2-7,TRBV10-1,TRBD2,NA,TGCGCCAGCAGCCCAGGGACTAGAGACGAGCAGTACTTC,CASSPGTRDEQYF
TRBJ1-2,TRBV9,TRBD1,NA,TGTGCCAGCAGCCCCCAGGGGGCTAGGGGCTACACCTTC,CASSPQGARGYTF
TRBJ2-4,TRBV4-1,TRBD2,NA,TGCGCCAGCAGCCCCCGACTAGCGGGGGGAAAAAACATTCAGTACTTC,CASSPRLAGGKNIQYF
TRBJ2-3,TRBV9,TRBD1,few,TGTGCCAGCAGCGTAGTACCCATCTGGGGACAGGGGGCTACAGATACGCAGTATTTT,CASSVVPIWGQGATDTQYF
TRBJ2-7,TRBV7-6,TRBD1,NA,TGTGCCAGCAGCGACACCGGGACAGGGGCTGCCGAGCAGTACTTC,CASSDTGTGAAEQYF
TRBJ2-7,TRBV5-1,TRBD2,NA,TGCGCCAGCACCTTAGCGGGACTTCCCACCTACGAGCAGTACTTC,CASTLAGLPTYEQYF